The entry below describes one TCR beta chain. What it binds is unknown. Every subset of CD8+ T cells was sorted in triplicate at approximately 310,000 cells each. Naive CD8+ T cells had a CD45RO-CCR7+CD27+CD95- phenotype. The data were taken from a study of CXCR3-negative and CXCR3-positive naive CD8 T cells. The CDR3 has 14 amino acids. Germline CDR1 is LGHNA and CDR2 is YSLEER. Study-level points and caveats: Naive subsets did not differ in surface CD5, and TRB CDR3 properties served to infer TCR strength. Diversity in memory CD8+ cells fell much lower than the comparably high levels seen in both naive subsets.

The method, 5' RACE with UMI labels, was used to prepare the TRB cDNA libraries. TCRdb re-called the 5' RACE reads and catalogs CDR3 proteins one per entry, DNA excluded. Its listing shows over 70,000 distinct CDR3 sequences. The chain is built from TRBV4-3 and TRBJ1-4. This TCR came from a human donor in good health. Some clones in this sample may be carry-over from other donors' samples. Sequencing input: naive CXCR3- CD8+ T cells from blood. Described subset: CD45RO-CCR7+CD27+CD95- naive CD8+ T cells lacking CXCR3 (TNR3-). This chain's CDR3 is CASSQDKSDEKLFF.